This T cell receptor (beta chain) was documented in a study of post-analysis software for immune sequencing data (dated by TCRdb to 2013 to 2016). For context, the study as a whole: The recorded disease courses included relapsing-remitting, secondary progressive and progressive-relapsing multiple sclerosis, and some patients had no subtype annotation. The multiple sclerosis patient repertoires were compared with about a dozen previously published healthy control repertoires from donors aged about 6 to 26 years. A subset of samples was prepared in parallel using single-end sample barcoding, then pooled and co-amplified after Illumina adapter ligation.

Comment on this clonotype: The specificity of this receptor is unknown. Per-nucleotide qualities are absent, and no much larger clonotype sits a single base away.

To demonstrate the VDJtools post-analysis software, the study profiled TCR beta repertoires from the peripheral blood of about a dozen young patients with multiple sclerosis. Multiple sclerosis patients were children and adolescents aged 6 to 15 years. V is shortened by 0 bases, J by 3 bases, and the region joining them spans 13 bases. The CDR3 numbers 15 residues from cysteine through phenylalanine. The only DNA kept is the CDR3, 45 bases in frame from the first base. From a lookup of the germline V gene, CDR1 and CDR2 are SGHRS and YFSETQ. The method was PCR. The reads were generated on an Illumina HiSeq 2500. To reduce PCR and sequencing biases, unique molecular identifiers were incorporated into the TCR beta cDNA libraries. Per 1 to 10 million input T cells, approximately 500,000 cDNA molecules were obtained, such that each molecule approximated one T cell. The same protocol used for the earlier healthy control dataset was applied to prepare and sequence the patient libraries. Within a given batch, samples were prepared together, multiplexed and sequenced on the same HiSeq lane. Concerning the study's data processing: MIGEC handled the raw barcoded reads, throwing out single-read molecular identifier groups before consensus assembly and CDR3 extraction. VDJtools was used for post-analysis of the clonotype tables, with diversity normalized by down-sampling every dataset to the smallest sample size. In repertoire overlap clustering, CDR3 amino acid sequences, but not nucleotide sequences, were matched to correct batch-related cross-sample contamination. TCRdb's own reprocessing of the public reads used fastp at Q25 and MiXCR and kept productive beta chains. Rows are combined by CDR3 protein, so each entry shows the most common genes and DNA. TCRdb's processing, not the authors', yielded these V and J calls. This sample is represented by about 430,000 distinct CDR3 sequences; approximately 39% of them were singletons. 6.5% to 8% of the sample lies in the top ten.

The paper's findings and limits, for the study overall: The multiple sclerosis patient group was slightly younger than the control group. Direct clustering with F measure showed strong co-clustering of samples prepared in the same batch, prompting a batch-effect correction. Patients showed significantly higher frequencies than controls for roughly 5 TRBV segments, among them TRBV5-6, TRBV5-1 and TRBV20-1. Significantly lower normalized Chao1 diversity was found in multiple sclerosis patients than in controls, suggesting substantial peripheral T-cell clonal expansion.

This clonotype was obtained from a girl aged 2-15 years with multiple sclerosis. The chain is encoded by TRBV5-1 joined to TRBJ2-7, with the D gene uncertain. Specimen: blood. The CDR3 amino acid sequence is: CASSLAAGTDYEQYF. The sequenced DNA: TGCGCCAGCAGCTTGGCGGCAGGAACAGACTACGAGCAGTACTTC.